Sequencing of this TCR beta chain was carried out in a study of cytomegalovirus exposure and HLA in healthy donors (dated by TCRdb to the late 2010s). Notes on the research overall: An earlier analysis of several hundred of the donors reported 250 to 300 Gb of sequence data and 95 million to 130 million unique TCR beta sequences obtained from about 200 million T cells. In addition to the first cohort of several hundred subjects, a separate validation cohort of some 120 different subjects was used. Using immunosequencing, the study profiled T cell repertoires from fewer than 850 subjects and related those repertoires to cytomegalovirus serostatus. The study was designed to test whether signatures of past pathogen exposure could be identified by cataloging public T cell receptors. In a later analysis, previously published TCR beta repertoires from several hundred donors were re-analyzed and high-resolution HLA genotyping was added so that TCR occurrence patterns could be studied. Roughly 5 DR-DQ haplotypes were handled as single units for association and clustering because linkage in the cohort was strong. Every repertoire in the discovery cohort had been generated on one and the same sequencing platform. Across around 400 genotyped donors of the cohort, an average of approximately 220,000 unique TCR beta nucleotide sequences per donor were sequenced, and 15% to 20% of those sequences were non-productive. The later analysis used no new phenotypic data to find candidate immune exposures, relying instead on TCR beta sequences and their occurrence across donors. The study combined high-throughput TCR immunosequencing, statistical association of individual TCRs with disease status, and machine learning to predict cytomegalovirus infection status. To decide whether each TCR beta V gene segment behaved as functional or pseudogenic, an earlier analysis of nearly 600 of the donors relied on high-throughput TCR beta sequencing. The genetic ancestry cluster associated with self-reported Caucasian donors included 81% of the roughly 380 genotyped donors. A later genetic analysis took genome-wide SNP genotypes for about 55% of the 666 donors and used that subset as a discovery cohort. HLA typing included class I and class II loci at four-digit resolution. An early release that covered roughly 600 HLA-typed donors contained approximately 320 gigabases of sequencing data and tens of millions of unique TCR sequences. Donor age, sex, ethnicity and CMV serostatus were collected together with the repertoire data. Typing coverage differed by locus: A, B, C, DRB1 and DQB1 were typed in about 620-630 donors, DQA1 in 500 to 550, DPA1 in around 600, and DPB1 in roughly 470. Paper-wide results and their limitations: Immune exposure information for the cohort was limited to CMV serostatus. In an earlier analysis of about 600 of the donors, most TCR beta V segments appeared in productive rearrangements about 87% or about 30% of the time, broadly matching IMGT annotations. A further reported finding was that TCR beta sequences accurately predicted the HLA-A and HLA-B alleles for most subjects in the first cohort. In a later analysis, TCR association rates were found to vary across HLA loci, with the most associated TCRs seen for DRB1 alleles and the fewest for HLA-C alleles. According to a later genetic analysis, donors in an Asian-associated ancestry cluster had fewer N-insertions in productive TCRs than the roughly 700-donor mean. Only TCR beta chains were sequenced in this cohort, and the absence of alpha or paired-chain data limited detectable features. In a later analysis, HLA-associated TCR beta chains were found to be more clonally expanded and to have lower generation probabilities than equally common non-associated chains. Roughly uniform sequencing depth across donors was assumed in presence/absence analyses, although this assumption may not hold. Because some donors lacked HLA typing at each locus, the association tests relied only on the typed subset. Linkage disequilibrium might explain the correlated functional status among segregating V segments, but an unknown experimental factor could not be ruled out. The classifier was reported to diagnose cytomegalovirus status with high specificity and sensitivity in both the original cohort and the validation cohort. According to the authors, the approach could potentially be generalized to other disease states and immunological phenotypes. In a later genetic analysis, a missense DCLRE1C variant was associated with V-gene and J-gene trimming of TCR beta chains, and the association was replicated in an independent cohort. In a later analysis, about 17,000 TCR beta sequences were associated with specific HLA alleles at a false discovery rate of 0.05. In a later analysis, most CMV-associated TCR beta chains were found to appear HLA-restricted, with HLA associations seemingly driven largely by CMV exposure. Because the 87-base-pair reads could not distinguish some IMGT-functional V segments, including TRBV6-2 and TRBV6-3, those segments were excluded. Assigning TCR associations to individual alleles was difficult when HLA alleles, especially DR and DQ, strongly co-occurred. Some 16 rarely observed V segments, including chromosome 9 orphons, were excluded from the earlier analysis of about 600 of the donors because counts were too low. A later analysis reported that several top co-occurrence clusters appeared linked to parvovirus B19, influenza, CMV and Epstein-Barr virus. In vitro tests confirmed that a few of the cytomegalovirus-associated TCR beta chains recognize cytomegalovirus antigens. The study gave a list of about 150 TCR beta chains associated with cytomegalovirus. The sequencing pipeline was judged likely to have produced a cluster of highly shared sequence variants as a technical artifact. Most TCR sequences were seen in very few donors, while some public TCRs were found in many individuals.

As regards this clone: Its antigen is unknown.

Library construction relied on the immunoSEQ multiplex PCR assay. A mixture of 60 forward primers for TCR Vbeta segments and 13 reverse primers for TCR Jbeta segments was used in the multiplex PCR. A multiplex PCR assay on genomic DNA amplified the CDR3 region of rearranged TCR beta genes. The amplified TCR beta libraries were sequenced on the Illumina HiSeq System as 87-base-pair reads. The original methods were these. In a later analysis, tens of millions of unique TCR beta chains were counted across the approximately 640 repertoires, and roughly 11 million of these chains were shared by at least two donors. A nearest-neighbor algorithm error-corrected the raw reads and collapsed the reads into unique sequences, merging closely related sequences to remove PCR and sequencing errors. Alignment of CDR3 sequences to IMGT reference sequences was used to assign V, D and J gene segments. For a sequence to be retained, at least a six-nucleotide match to both a V gene segment and a J gene segment was required. Rearrangements were called productive when the CDR3 lacked stop codons and stayed in frame with V and J; all others were non-productive. Following IMGT convention, CDR3 was defined as the stretch from the second conserved V-encoded cysteine to the conserved J-encoded phenylalanine. The earlier analysis of about 560 of the donors excluded any sequence lacking an unambiguous match to a single V gene segment. In an earlier analysis of approximately 560 of the donors, a V segment was called functional when productive rearrangements were above 56.7%, and segregating when the standard deviation between donors exceeded 5%. A statistical classification framework was developed to diagnose cytomegalovirus status using the catalog of TCR beta chain sequences. A later analysis assigned V and J genes by comparing TCR nucleotide sequences with IMGT/GENE-DB human TR gene sequences. The TCRdist pipeline was used in a later analysis to assign CDR3 sequences and most-parsimonious VDJ recombination scenarios. In a later analysis, every TCR beta chain was defined by the combination of its CDR3 amino acid sequence and its V-gene family, and reads without a unique V-gene family were dropped. In a later analysis, 450 to 600 highly shared, low-generation-probability nucleotide sequences were removed to address suspected cross-contamination and a sequencing artifact. A later analysis calculated a clonal expansion index for each public chain from normalized within-repertoire ranks of inferred template counts. In a later analysis, generation probabilities were computed with a VDJ recombination model fitted to out-of-frame rearrangements, and the resulting probabilities were checked against IGoR. A later analysis scored TCR-TCR, TCR-HLA and TCR-CMV co-occurrence with hypergeometric tests, applying a repertoire-size bias correction to TCR pairs. To estimate false discovery rates, a later analysis permuted the HLA or CMV assignments 20 times. In a later analysis, co-occurring TCRs were grouped with DBSCAN, and TCRdist sequence similarity was added when clustering was performed within HLA-allele-positive subsets. For co-occurrence clustering, repertoires with fewer than 30,000 or more than 120,000 public chains were excluded, along with four or five repertoires with anomalous nucleotide sharing. The table was pulled from immuneACCESS by TCRdb, which kept in-frame rearrangements only. Such tables lose some clones; where checked, under half of the loss comes from unresolved V genes, and the rest has no known cause. V, J and clone size derive from that table, while D and trimming were established from the DNA sequence. This sample's table contains about 64,000 clones. Clones ranked in the top ten supply 3.6% of the sample.

The CDR3 numbers 13 residues from cysteine through phenylalanine. The read is trimmed to its CDR3 DNA, 39 bases read in frame from base 1. V loses 1 base, J loses 0 bases, and the germline ends lie 7 bases apart. CDR1 and CDR2 (SQVTM, ANQGSEA) derive from the germline V gene. The cohort comprised approximately 700 healthy bone marrow donors. Cohort members were all nominally healthy when sampled, although unrecorded immune exposures were likely present. The donor was CMV seronegative and belonged to the group of approximately 320 seronegative cohort members. A peripheral blood sample was collected from each donor, and TCR beta sequencing was performed on peripheral blood mononuclear cells. Genomic DNA extraction from the blood cell samples was performed with the Qiagen DNeasy Blood Extraction Kit.

Here the chain combines TRBV29-1 and TRBJ2-7, with no confident D gene call. This TCR was sampled from a woman between 18 and 30 years old in good health and CMV-seronegative. What was sequenced was PBMCs. The base sequence is TGCAGCGTTGAAGGACTGAGCTCCTACGAGCAGTACTTC. Its protein is CSVEGLSSYEQYF.